This is a list of T cell receptor beta chains from one sample in a study of T cell changes during pregnancy in multiple sclerosis. Using immunoSEQ multiplex PCR, the repertoire was profiled, and TCRdb retains in-frame clones only, with some absent. Of nearly 25,000 clones listed, 88% are singletons. The specimen was CD4+ T cells from peripheral blood mononuclear cells, collected in the first trimester of pregnancy. These receptors were collected from a female donor in good health, enrolled as a control in a pregnancy study. Both conserved end residues are part of each CDR3. Each record gives: J gene, V gene, clone size, D gene, CDR3 protein, CDR3 DNA. A D gene is named only where the DNA matches it firmly. Clone size appears in some rows only: once, few, many, or a class for an expanded clone.

>TRBJ2-1|TRBV7-9|.|TRBD1
CASSYTGGRFEQFF
TGTGCCAGCAGCTATACAGGGGGCCGGTTCGAGCAGTTCTTC
>TRBJ1-2|TRBV6-4|medium-sized|.
CASSETGNYGYTF
TGTGCCAGCAGTGAAACAGGGAACTATGGCTACACCTTC
>TRBJ1-2|TRBV18|few|.
CASSQQGMTYGYTF
TGTGCCAGCTCACAACAGGGTATGACCTATGGCTACACCTTC
>TRBJ2-3|TRBV28|.|TRBD2
CASSLSGTSLDTQYF
TGTGCCAGCAGTTTATCCGGGACTAGTTTAGATACGCAGTATTTT
>TRBJ2-3|TRBV10-3|.|TRBD2
CAISAGLAGGADTQYF
TGTGCCATCAGTGCGGGACTAGCGGGAGGGGCAGATACGCAGTATTTT
>TRBJ2-3|TRBV21-1|.|.
CASHGLVVADTQYF
TGTGCCTCCCATGGACTAGTTGTAGCAGATACGCAGTATTTT
>TRBJ2-7|TRBV2|.|.
CASEVGVLGTYEQYF
TGTGCCAGCGAAGTTGGGGTACTAGGGACCTACGAGCAGTACTTC
>TRBJ1-2|TRBV9|.|.
CASSPARDYGYTF
TGTGCCAGCAGCCCTGCCAGGGACTACGGCTACACCTTC
>TRBJ2-7|TRBV6-5|once|.
CASSPGGTLDEQYF
TGTGCCAGCAGTCCAGGAGGGACTCTGGACGAGCAGTACTTC
>TRBJ2-5|TRBV5-1|.|TRBD2
CASSLGLIAGGHTDF
TGCGCCAGCAGCTTGGGACTCATAGCGGGAGGGCACACGGACTTC
>TRBJ1-1|TRBV9|.|.
CASSAPRGRENTEAFF
TGTGCCAGCAGCGCCCCTCGTGGCAGGGAGAACACTGAAGCTTTCTTT
>TRBJ1-5|TRBV5-6|once|.
CASSLSGRDQPQHF
TGTGCCAGCAGCTTGTCTGGGAGGGATCAGCCCCAGCATTTT
>TRBJ1-6|TRBV5-6|once|TRBD1
CASSPDRGRQSPLHF
TGTGCCAGCAGCCCGGACAGGGGGCGCCAATCACCCCTCCACTTT
>TRBJ2-3|TRBV5-6|.|.
CASSFWQGLDTQYF
TGTGCCAGCAGCTTCTGGCAGGGATTAGATACGCAGTATTTT
>TRBJ2-1|TRBV9|.|.
CASSGGGTIINEQFF
TGTGCCAGCAGCGGGGGCGGGACGATAATCAATGAGCAGTTCTTC
>TRBJ1-2|TRBV6-1|once|TRBD1
CASGRSGTGYGYTF
TGTGCCAGCGGCCGAAGCGGGACAGGGTATGGCTACACCTTC
>TRBJ1-2|TRBV29-1|.|TRBD1
CSEQTGGYGYTF
TGCAGCGAACAGACAGGGGGCTATGGCTACACCTTC
>TRBJ2-3|TRBV25-1|.|.
CASKLVGTDTQYF
TGTGCCAGCAAACTAGTAGGGACAGATACGCAGTATTTT